The clone carrying this T cell receptor beta chain was picked up many times. One entry per CDR3 protein, called by TCRdb with MiXCR from the PCR reads. In the table there are approximately 4,100 distinct CDR3 sequences, 19% of which are singletons. This specimen comes from a study of tumor-infiltrating lymphocytes in oesophageal squamous cell carcinoma. From germline, CDR1 is SGHKS and CDR2 YYEKEE (reference sequence). V gave up 0 bases and J gave up 5 bases, with 5 bases separating them. The CDR3 consists of 13 residues. This TCR was recovered from a male donor with esophageal squamous cell carcinoma. The sequenced sample was normal esophageal tissue next to the tumor. The V gene is TRBV5-5, the J gene TRBJ2-2; no reliable D call. The CDR3 DNA sequence: TGTGCCAGCAGCTTGGTGACGACCGGGGAGCTGTTTTTT. This codes for CASSLVTTGELFF.